The rows below give T cell receptor beta chains drawn from one sample of a study of T-cell memory formation after mild COVID-19. TCRdb independently ran MiXCR on the 5' RACE reads; one entry per CDR3 protein. In the table there are 380,000 or so distinct CDR3 sequences, roughly an eighth of which are singletons. The specimen sequenced was PBMCs or a T cell subset sorted from them (not recorded which). The receptor set was obtained from a man aged 18-30 years who had mild COVID-19 (a few samples of this study predate the infection). Cell type and time point are not known. Both conserved end residues are part of each CDR3. A D gene is named only where the DNA matches it firmly. The size entry is marked missing in some rows and otherwise reads once, few, many or a size class.

V: TRBV7-6
D: -
length: 15
size: -
J: TRBJ2-5
DNA: TGTGCCAGCAGCTTTTCCAACCTCGAGGGAAAGACCCAGTACTTC
CDR3: CASSFSNLEGKTQYF

V: TRBV4-1
D: TRBD1
length: 15
size: few
J: TRBJ1-3
DNA: TGCGCCAGGAGCCTTGACAGGGGGCACGGAAACACCATATATTTT
CDR3: CARSLDRGHGNTIYF

V: TRBV11-2
D: -
length: 14
size: few
J: TRBJ1-1
DNA: TGTGCCAGCAGCGAGGTCCGGGGGGAAGCTGAAGCTTTCTTT
CDR3: CASSEVRGEAEAFF

V: TRBV9
D: -
length: 14
size: few
J: TRBJ2-3
DNA: TGTGCCAGCAGCATGTCGGGGGACACAGATACGCAGTATTTT
CDR3: CASSMSGDTDTQYF

V: TRBV6-2/TRBV6-3
D: TRBD1
length: 15
size: few
J: TRBJ1-1
DNA: TGTGCCAGCAGAGGAACGGGACAGGTGGGTCCTGAAGCTTTCTTT
CDR3: CASRGTGQVGPEAFF

V: TRBV6-5
D: TRBD2
length: 14
size: -
J: TRBJ2-4
DNA: TGTGCCCGAGGGACTAGCGGCTTAAAAAACATTCAGTACTTC
CDR3: CARGTSGLKNIQYF

V: TRBV12-3/TRBV12-4
D: -
length: 12
size: -
J: TRBJ2-7
DNA: TGTGCCAGCAGCCACTTCTTTGGCGAGCAGTACTTC
CDR3: CASSHFFGEQYF

V: TRBV9
D: -
length: 13
size: many
J: TRBJ1-3
DNA: TGTGCCAGCAGCGTAGAAGGGGCGAACACCATATATTTT
CDR3: CASSVEGANTIYF

V: TRBV5-1
D: -
length: 15
size: many
J: TRBJ2-7
DNA: TGCGCCAGCAGCTTGGGAAGGGCCCTAACCTACGAGCAGTACTTC
CDR3: CASSLGRALTYEQYF

V: TRBV5-6
D: -
length: 13
size: few
J: TRBJ1-2
DNA: TGTGCCAGCAGCAGCGGACAGCCGTATGGCTACACCTTC
CDR3: CASSSGQPYGYTF

V: TRBV5-1
D: -
length: 13
size: few
J: TRBJ2-7
DNA: TGCGCCAGCAGTTTCCAGGGCGTATACGAGCAGTACTTC
CDR3: CASSFQGVYEQYF

V: TRBV15
D: -
length: 15
size: few
J: TRBJ2-3
DNA: TGTGCCACCAGCAGAGAGGCAGGGGGCACAGATACGCAGTATTTT
CDR3: CATSREAGGTDTQYF

V: TRBV6-5
D: TRBD2
length: 16
size: few
J: TRBJ2-1
DNA: TGTGCCAGCAGTATTAGCGGGGGCAGTGGTTCGGATGAGCAGTTCTTC
CDR3: CASSISGGSGSDEQFF

V: TRBV12-3/TRBV12-4
D: -
length: 14
size: -
J: TRBJ2-5
DNA: TGTGCCAGCACCCGAGCCAGCAGGGCAGAGACCCAGTACTTC
CDR3: CASTRASRAETQYF

V: TRBV12-3/TRBV12-4
D: -
length: 17
size: few
J: TRBJ2-1
DNA: TGTGCCAGCAGTCACTACTCCGGGACGGAGACCTACAATGAGCAGTTCTTC
CDR3: CASSHYSGTETYNEQFF

V: TRBV20-1
D: TRBD1
length: 13
size: few
J: TRBJ1-6
DNA: TGCAGTGCTGGACAGGGGGGATTCTTACCCCTCCACTTT
CDR3: CSAGQGGFLPLHF

V: TRBV20-1
D: -
length: 14
size: -
J: TRBJ1-2
DNA: TGCAGTGCTAGGCCGCCTACGGGGTACGAAGGCTACACCTTC
CDR3: CSARPPTGYEGYTF

V: TRBV4-1
D: -
length: 17
size: many
J: TRBJ1-5
DNA: TGCGCCAGCAGCCAAGCGGGTTGGCCAGTAAAAGATCAGCCCCAGCATTTT
CDR3: CASSQAGWPVKDQPQHF

V: TRBV7-2
D: TRBD1
length: 13
size: many
J: TRBJ1-2
DNA: TGTGCCAGCAGCACGGACAGGACCTATGGCTACACCTTC
CDR3: CASSTDRTYGYTF

V: TRBV7-6
D: -
length: 14
size: few
J: TRBJ2-5
DNA: TGTGCCAGCAGCGGGTCAGGGGTCCGAGAGACCCAGTACTTC
CDR3: CASSGSGVRETQYF

V: TRBV20-1
D: -
length: 13
size: -
J: TRBJ2-2
DNA: TGCAGTGCTAGAGGGGGCTTCACCGGGGAGCTGTTTTTT
CDR3: CSARGGFTGELFF

V: TRBV4-1
D: -
length: 15
size: -
J: TRBJ1-2
DNA: TGCGCCAGCAGCCACGAGCTGGGGGTAAACTATGGCTACACCTTC
CDR3: CASSHELGVNYGYTF

V: TRBV5-4
D: -
length: 14
size: -
J: TRBJ2-5
DNA: TGTGCCAGCAGCTTGGAGGTCGGACCGGGGACCCAGTACTTC
CDR3: CASSLEVGPGTQYF

V: TRBV5-1
D: -
length: 16
size: -
J: TRBJ2-3
DNA: TGCGCCAGAAGCTTGGGGGTTATCAGAGGTACAGATACGCAGTATTTT
CDR3: CARSLGVIRGTDTQYF

V: TRBV27
D: -
length: 15
size: -
J: TRBJ2-1
DNA: TGTGCCAGCAGTTTTGTAGGGGGCTCCTACAATGAGCAGTTCTTC
CDR3: CASSFVGGSYNEQFF

V: TRBV9
D: TRBD2
length: 16
size: many
J: TRBJ2-3
DNA: TGTGCCAGCAGCCTGTTGGGAGGGGCTAGCACAGATACGCAGTATTTT
CDR3: CASSLLGGASTDTQYF

V: TRBV4-2
D: TRBD2
length: 17
size: -
J: TRBJ2-2
DNA: TGTGCCAGCAGCCAAGATCCCCTAGCGGGGGGCACCGGGGAGCTGTTTTTT
CDR3: CASSQDPLAGGTGELFF

V: TRBV12-5
D: -
length: 16
size: many
J: TRBJ2-2
DNA: TGTGCTAGTGGTCCCATTTGGACTGGAGACACCGGGGAGCTGTTTTTT
CDR3: CASGPIWTGDTGELFF

V: TRBV9
D: TRBD1
length: 14
size: few
J: TRBJ2-7
DNA: TGTGCCAGCACCAGGGACAGGGGGCTTACCGAGCAGTACTTC
CDR3: CASTRDRGLTEQYF

V: TRBV29-1
D: -
length: 18
size: few
J: TRBJ2-1
DNA: TGCAGCGTTGAGGGTCCCAAATATCCATGGACAGCCAACAATGAGCAGTTCTTC
CDR3: CSVEGPKYPWTANNEQFF

V: TRBV20-1
D: -
length: 12
size: many
J: TRBJ1-5
DNA: TGCAGTGCTAACTCGGGTGATCAGCCCCAGCATTTT
CDR3: CSANSGDQPQHF

V: TRBV6-2/TRBV6-3
D: TRBD2
length: 16
size: few
J: TRBJ2-1
DNA: TGTGCCAGCAGTGGGAGCGGGGGCCGCTCCTACAATGAGCAGTTCTTC
CDR3: CASSGSGGRSYNEQFF

V: TRBV7-2
D: TRBD2
length: 14
size: -
J: TRBJ2-5
DNA: TGTGCCAGCAGCTTAACGGGGGGGCCAGAGACCCAGTACTTC
CDR3: CASSLTGGPETQYF

V: TRBV7-8
D: -
length: 16
size: many
J: TRBJ1-6
DNA: TGTGCCAGCAGACCCGTCCCGAGCTCCTATAATTCACCCCTCCACTTT
CDR3: CASRPVPSSYNSPLHF

V: TRBV20-1
D: -
length: 10
size: -
J: TRBJ2-3
DNA: TGCAGTGCACCAACGTTTTACAAGTATTTT
CDR3: CSAPTFYKYF

V: TRBV4-2
D: -
length: 16
size: few
J: TRBJ2-5
DNA: TGTGCCAGCAGCCAAGATACTGCTACGACGCAAGAGACCCAGTACTTC
CDR3: CASSQDTATTQETQYF

V: TRBV6-6
D: -
length: 15
size: few
J: TRBJ2-3
DNA: TGTGCCAGCAGTTACGCAGAGAGGGGATCAGATACGCAGTATTTT
CDR3: CASSYAERGSDTQYF

V: TRBV4-1
D: -
length: 16
size: many
J: TRBJ2-3
DNA: TGCGCCAGCAGCCAAGAGACGGCCCCTAACACAGATACGCAGTATTTT
CDR3: CASSQETAPNTDTQYF

V: TRBV7-2
D: -
length: 16
size: few
J: TRBJ1-2
DNA: TGTGCCAGCAGCTTAGATGCGGCCCGCGGACTCTATGGCTACACCTTC
CDR3: CASSLDAARGLYGYTF

V: TRBV5-1
D: -
length: 14
size: many
J: TRBJ2-7
DNA: TGCGCCAGCAGCCCAACCCTAGAAAATAGCGAGCAGTACTTC
CDR3: CASSPTLENSEQYF

V: TRBV4-2
D: TRBD1
length: 16
size: -
J: TRBJ1-5
DNA: TGTGCCAGCAGTCCTAATTACAGGGGAAGCAATCAGCCCCAGCATTTT
CDR3: CASSPNYRGSNQPQHF

V: TRBV5-4
D: TRBD1
length: 14
size: few
J: TRBJ1-4
DNA: TGTGCCAGCAGCTTGGACAGGGGTAATGAAAAACTGTTTTTT
CDR3: CASSLDRGNEKLFF

V: TRBV4-1
D: -
length: 13
size: -
J: TRBJ2-3
DNA: TGCGCCAGCAGCCAAGATCCGACAGATACGCAGTATTTT
CDR3: CASSQDPTDTQYF

V: TRBV6-5
D: TRBD1
length: 15
size: many
J: TRBJ1-1
DNA: TGTGCCAGCAGCTGGCGAACAGGGGGGCACACTGAAGCTTTCTTT
CDR3: CASSWRTGGHTEAFF

V: TRBV5-6
D: TRBD1
length: 15
size: few
J: TRBJ2-3
DNA: TGTGCCAGCAGCTGGGGGACAGGAGTCACAGATACGCAGTATTTT
CDR3: CASSWGTGVTDTQYF

V: TRBV4-2
D: -
length: 14
size: -
J: TRBJ2-3
DNA: TGTGCCAGCAGCCCCCGAATCGTCCCAGATACGCAGTATTTT
CDR3: CASSPRIVPDTQYF

V: TRBV4-1
D: TRBD2
length: 17
size: few
J: TRBJ2-1
DNA: TGCGCCAGCAGCCGCCTGGGAGCGGGGAGCTCCTACAATGAGCAGTTCTTC
CDR3: CASSRLGAGSSYNEQFF

V: TRBV12-3/TRBV12-4
D: -
length: 14
size: -
J: TRBJ1-1
DNA: TGTGCCAGCTCGGACAGTCGGTCGAACACTGAAGCTTTCTTT
CDR3: CASSDSRSNTEAFF

V: TRBV20-1
D: -
length: 14
size: -
J: TRBJ2-3
DNA: TGCAGTGCCCACAGAGACTCTAGCACAGATACGCAGTATTTT
CDR3: CSAHRDSSTDTQYF

V: TRBV9
D: TRBD2
length: 18
size: -
J: TRBJ2-3
DNA: TGTGCCAGCAGCGTCCCCCTCTCGGGAGCGGGGGGCACAGATACGCAGTATTTT
CDR3: CASSVPLSGAGGTDTQYF

V: TRBV28
D: -
length: 15
size: many
J: TRBJ2-3
DNA: TGTGCCAGCAGTTGGACAGTAGAAAGCACAGATACGCAGTATTTT
CDR3: CASSWTVESTDTQYF